This T cell receptor (beta chain) was retrieved from a study of PD-L1 blockade in urothelial cancer. Background on the study: Before enrollment, 0 to 3 chemotherapy regimens had been given to patients.

Noted time point: pretreatment peripheral blood. This CDR3 region has 12 residues. Per germline, CDR1 SGDLS and CDR2 YYNGEE. V lost 3 bases and J lost 5, with 8 bases in between. The assay was immunoSEQ multiplex PCR, and TCRdb's table has in-frame clones only and misses some. The table records 75,000 to 95,000 clones, around four fifths of them present only once. The origin of this receptor is a man aged 40-55 years with urothelial cancer. This specimen consisted of PBMCs, obtained around atezolizumab (anti-PD-L1) treatment. The genes are TRBV9 and TRBJ1-2; no clear D. This CDR3 is CASSDRRYGYTF. The CDR3 bases are TGTGCCAGCAGCGATCGGAGGTATGGCTACACCTTC.